The 8 T cell receptor beta chains below were found in one sample sequenced in a study of blood T cell repertoires in COVID-19. Clones were sequenced by immunoSEQ multiplex PCR, and TCRdb holds only the in-frame ones, with some missing. Of about 270,000 clones listed, around 88% were seen once; the top ten hold roughly 1.2%. Sequencing was performed on PBMCs or T cells enriched from blood (not recorded which). These receptors all come from a woman aged 40 to 50 with acute COVID-19.

The chain carries TRBV7-2 and TRBJ1-5; D may be TRBD1 (6 bases). The V end lost 2 bases, the J end lost 9 bases, and 17 bases lay between the germline ends. CDR3 length equals 15 residues. The germline CDR1 and CDR2 sequences are SGHTA and FQGNSA. This chain's CDR3 is CASSLKTGPSWPQHF. The CDR3 region has the DNA TGTGCCAGCAGCTTAAAGACAGGCCCTTCGTGGCCCCAGCATTTT.

The chain joins TRBV11-2 to TRBJ1-1, with no clear D. The CDR3 covers 13 residues. The germline V and J ends were trimmed by 5 bases and 3 bases, with 10 bases remaining between them. Per the germline V gene, CDR1 is SGHAT and CDR2 is FQNNGV. CDR3 residues: CASSTGVYTEAFF. CDR3 bases: TGTGCCAGCAGCACCGGGGTCTACACTGAAGCTTTCTTT.

This sequence joins TRBV7-6 and TRBJ1-5, with D possibly TRBD1 on 6 matching bases. The CDR3 loop spans 15 amino acids. The germline CDR1 and CDR2 sequences are SGHVS and FNYEAQ. Trimming shortened V by 2 bases and J by 4 bases, and 12 bases separated the two germline ends. The CDR3 loop reads CASSLYTGRNQPQHF. In nucleotides, the CDR3 is TGTGCCAGCAGCTTATATACAGGGCGGAATCAGCCCCAGCATTTT.

In its sample, this clone was seen once. The gene calls are TRBV6-5 and TRBJ1-6; no clear D gene. The CDR3 spans 16 residues. Trimming removed 0 bases from V and 8 bases from J, with 14 bases in between. CDR1 is MNHEY and CDR2 is SVGAGI in the germline V gene. The chain's CDR3 is CASSYSLAQTHSPLHF. DNA of the CDR3: TGTGCCAGCAGTTACTCGCTTGCACAGACCCATTCACCCCTCCACTTT.

V gene TRBV30 combines with J gene TRBJ2-3; D unclear. V was trimmed by 0 bases and J by 0 bases, leaving 13 bases between them. CDR1 GTSNPN and CDR2 SVGIG come from the germline V gene (reference sequence). This CDR3 contains 16 residues. CDR3 sequence (DNA): TGTGCCTGGAGTGTCCTCGGCAGGTCTAGCACAGATACGCAGTATTTT. It codes for CAWSVLGRSSTDTQYF.

The chain carries TRBV4-1 and TRBJ1-3, with 7 bases matching TRBD1. Germline V CDR1 and CDR2: MGHRA, YSYEKL. V gave up 0 bases and J gave up 5 bases; unmatched junction bases: 13. This CDR3 is 18 amino acids long. The CDR3 coding sequence is TGCGCCAGCAGCCAAGATCCCCCTCGACAGGGAACGAGAAACACCATATATTTT. Encoded protein: CASSQDPPRQGTRNTIYF.

The chain uses TRBV28 and TRBJ1-2; 7 bases map to TRBD1. J was trimmed by 8 bases and V by 5 bases; bases with no gene match: 17. The CDR3 runs to 16 residues. CDR1 and CDR2 from the germline V gene are MDHEN and SYDVKM. The CDR3 DNA follows: TGTGCCAGCAGTCGCGAGCACTCCGGGACAGTATTCGGCTACACCTTC. Amino acids: CASSREHSGTVFGYTF.

V and J are TRBV27 and TRBJ1-4; tentatively, D is TRBD1 (6 bases). With 6 bases removed from V and 0 bases from J, the gap between germline ends came to 17 bases. The CDR3 is 17 amino acids. Germline CDR1 and CDR2: MNHEY and SMNVEV (reference sequence). The DNA for the CDR3 is TGTGCCAGCAGCAGGACAGTACCCATTGCAACTAATGAAAAACTGTTTTTT. It encodes CASSRTVPIATNEKLFF.